This TCR beta chain came from a study of cytomegalovirus exposure and HLA in healthy donors (dated by TCRdb to 2016 to 2017). Turning to the overall study: According to an earlier analysis of a few hundred of the donors, about 190 million T cells yielded 90 million to 140 million unique TCR beta sequences and around 300 Gb of sequence data. An early release covering 550 to 700 HLA-typed donors comprised about 320 gigabases of sequencing data and around 80 million unique TCR sequences. The genetic ancestry cluster associated with self-reported Caucasian donors included around 76% of the approximately 400 genotyped donors. The study was designed to test whether signatures of past pathogen exposure could be identified by cataloging public T cell receptors. The study profiled the T cell repertoires of approximately 700 subjects by immunosequencing and related them to cytomegalovirus serostatus. Besides the first cohort of around 670 subjects, a separate validation cohort made up of around 120 different subjects was used. To predict cytomegalovirus infection status, the study combined high-throughput TCR immunosequencing, statistical association of individual TCRs with disease status, and machine learning. A later analysis re-examined previously published TCR beta repertoires from 600 to 700 donors and added high-resolution HLA genotyping to investigate patterns of TCR occurrence. Rather than drawing on any new phenotypic data, the later analysis identified candidate immune exposures from TCR beta sequences and the way those sequences occurred across donors. An earlier analysis of several hundred of the donors used high-throughput TCR beta sequencing to judge whether each TCR beta V gene segment behaved as functional or pseudogenic. Donor age, sex, ethnicity and CMV serostatus were compiled alongside the repertoire data. A later genetic analysis used genome-wide SNP genotypes for about 60% of the roughly 700 donors, treating that subset as a discovery cohort. All discovery cohort repertoires had been generated on a single sequencing platform. Class I and class II HLA loci were covered by the typing at four-digit resolution. Typing coverage varied by locus: 629-630 donors for A, B, C, DRB1 and DQB1; about 520 for DQA1; about 590 for DPA1; roughly 450 for DPB1. Roughly 5 DR-DQ haplotypes were handled as single units for association and clustering, since linkage in the cohort was strong. Among under 450 genotyped donors of the cohort, an average of 235,054 unique TCR beta nucleotide sequences were sequenced per donor, roughly 18% of them non-productive.

Libraries were prepared through the immunoSEQ multiplex PCR assay. For the multiplex PCR, a mixture combining 60 forward primers for TCR Vbeta segments and 13 reverse primers for TCR Jbeta segments was used. A multiplex PCR assay on genomic DNA amplified the CDR3 region of rearranged TCR beta genes. On the Illumina HiSeq System, the amplified TCR beta libraries were sequenced as 87-base-pair reads. The original methods were these. A later analysis counted approximately 76 million unique TCR beta chains across the 600 to 850 repertoires, and roughly 10 million of these chains were shared by at least two donors. To remove PCR and sequencing errors, raw reads were error-corrected and collapsed into unique sequences using a nearest-neighbor algorithm that merged closely related sequences. Alignment of CDR3 sequences to IMGT reference sequences was used to assign V, D and J gene segments. For a sequence to be retained, a match of at least six nucleotides to both a V gene segment and a J gene segment was required. A rearrangement was called productive if the CDR3 had no stop codons and remained in frame with V and J, and every other rearrangement was called non-productive. Following IMGT convention, CDR3 was defined as the stretch from the second conserved V-encoded cysteine up to the conserved J-encoded phenylalanine. The earlier analysis of 500 to 650 of the donors excluded any sequence lacking an unambiguous match to a single V gene segment. An earlier analysis of roughly 590 of the donors called V segments functional above 56.7% productive rearrangements and segregating when the between-donor standard deviation exceeded 5%. A statistical classification framework was developed to diagnose cytomegalovirus status using the catalog of TCR beta chain sequences. In a later analysis, V and J genes were assigned by comparing TCR nucleotide sequences against IMGT/GENE-DB human TR gene sequences. In a later analysis, CDR3 sequences and most-parsimonious VDJ recombination scenarios were assigned using the TCRdist pipeline. A later analysis defined each TCR beta chain by its CDR3 amino acid sequence plus V-gene family, and excluded reads lacking a unique V-gene family. To address suspected cross-contamination and a sequencing artifact, a later analysis removed approximately 600 highly shared, low-generation-probability nucleotide sequences. In a later analysis, a clonal expansion index for each public chain was calculated from normalized within-repertoire ranks of inferred template counts. In a later analysis, generation probabilities were computed using a VDJ recombination model fitted to out-of-frame rearrangements, and the results were checked against IGoR. In a later analysis, TCR-TCR, TCR-HLA and TCR-CMV co-occurrence was scored with hypergeometric tests, and a repertoire-size bias correction was applied to TCR pairs. To estimate false discovery rates, a later analysis permuted the HLA or CMV assignments 20 times. In a later analysis, co-occurring TCRs were grouped using DBSCAN, and TCRdist sequence similarity was added for clustering within HLA-allele-positive subsets. Repertoires with fewer than 30,000 or more than 120,000 public chains, plus five repertoires with anomalous nucleotide sharing, were excluded from co-occurrence clustering. Held by TCRdb, this immuneACCESS table contains in-frame sequences only and omits some clones. Under half of the omission traces to an unresolved V gene where checked; the cause of the rest is unknown. Clonal size and the V and J genes are those of that table, whereas D and trimming came from the DNA. The sample yields about 200,000 clones; roughly 73% were counted once. The top ten constitute over 1.5% of the sample.

In total, approximately 700 healthy bone marrow donors made up the cohort. At the time of sampling, all cohort members were nominally healthy, though unrecorded immune exposures were likely present. The donor tested CMV seronegative, placing the donor among the 350 or so seronegative members of the cohort. A peripheral blood sample was provided by each donor, and peripheral blood mononuclear cells were used for TCR beta sequencing. Genomic DNA was extracted from the blood cell samples with the Qiagen DNeasy Blood Extraction Kit. The CDR3 numbers 14 residues from cysteine through phenylalanine. The sequence is cut down to CDR3 DNA, 42 bases in frame from base 1. Trimming leaves V shorter by 2 bases and J shorter by 5 bases, with the junction holding 4 bases beyond the gene matches. The germline V gene encodes CDR1 SGHVS and CDR2 FNYEAQ. In regard to this clone: The clone's antigen remains unknown. There are no base qualities to consult, and no much larger clone falls within one base.

Results and caveats for the whole study, not just this receptor: In a later analysis, 15,000 to 20,000 TCR beta sequences were associated with specific HLA alleles at a false discovery rate of 0.05. V-gene and J-gene trimming of TCR beta chains was associated with a missense DCLRE1C variant in a later genetic analysis, and the association was replicated in an independent cohort. Because HLA typing was unavailable for some donors at each locus, only the typed subset was used in association tests. In a later analysis, several top co-occurrence clusters were reported to appear linked to parvovirus B19, influenza, CMV and Epstein-Barr virus. It was suggested by the authors that the approach could potentially be generalized to other disease states and immunological phenotypes. In a later analysis, HLA-associated TCR beta chains were found to be more clonally expanded and to have lower generation probabilities than equally common non-associated chains. The only immune exposure information available for the cohort was CMV serostatus. Some IMGT-functional V segments, including TRBV6-2 and TRBV6-3, could not be told apart with the 87-base-pair reads, so those segments were excluded. Assigning TCR associations to individual alleles was difficult when HLA alleles, especially DR and DQ, strongly co-occurred. The earlier analysis of about 600 of the donors excluded some 15 rarely observed V segments, including chromosome 9 orphons, because counts were too low. In this cohort, only TCR beta chains were sequenced, and detectable features were limited by the absence of alpha or paired-chain data. A further reported finding was that TCR beta sequences accurately predicted the HLA-A and HLA-B alleles for most subjects in the first cohort. According to a later analysis, most CMV-associated TCR beta chains appeared to be HLA-restricted, and the HLA associations seemed to be driven largely by CMV exposure. Three of the identified cytomegalovirus-associated TCR beta chains were confirmed in vitro to be specific for cytomegalovirus antigens. The classifier was reported to diagnose cytomegalovirus status with high specificity and sensitivity in both the original and validation cohorts. An earlier analysis of approximately 530 of the donors showed that most TCR beta V segments appeared in productive rearrangements either about 87% or about 30% of the time, which broadly matched IMGT annotations. According to a later genetic analysis, donors in an Asian-associated ancestry cluster had fewer N-insertions in productive TCRs than the roughly 670-donor mean. Linkage disequilibrium might explain the correlated functional status among segregating V segments, but an unknown experimental factor could not be ruled out. Most TCR sequences were seen in very few donors, while some public TCRs were found in many individuals. The presence/absence analyses assumed that sequencing depth was roughly uniform across donors, and that assumption may not be true. The study listed 150 to 200 TCR beta chains as associated with cytomegalovirus. A cluster of highly shared sequence variants was judged likely to be a technical artifact of the sequencing pipeline. In a later analysis, the rate of TCR association differed among HLA loci, with DRB1 alleles having the most associated TCRs and HLA-C alleles having the fewest.

The receptor's source is a woman younger than 45 in good health and CMV-seronegative. Sequencing used PBMCs. This receptor chain uses TRBV7-6 and TRBJ2-7; 9 bases in between match TRBD1. The nucleotides read TGTGCCAGCAGCTTACGGGACAGGGACAACGAGCAGTACTTC. This translates into CASSLRDRDNEQYF.